This TCR beta chain came from a study of T cell responses to AZD1222 COVID-19 vaccine. This CDR3 region has 14 residues. V was clipped by 2 bases and J by 6 bases; unmatched bases: 5. CDR1 and CDR2 from the germline V gene are SGHTA and FQGNSA. The data were produced by immunoSEQ multiplex PCR, yet TCRdb's version contains in-frame clones alone and is incomplete. The table records 200,000 or so clones, about 92% of them present only once. Study findings and constraints: Of spike-specific TCRs, nearly half reportedly target regions left unmutated in variants. Clonal diversity was possibly underestimated; the donors were predominantly white British and more often female. Repertoires were obtained solely post-peak T cell response.

Points on this clone: Its antigen is unknown.

The sample in question was peripheral blood, obtained on day 0 of AZD1222 vaccination. This rearrangement joins TRBV7-2 to TRBJ1-2; 8 nucleotides match TRBD1. The clonotype comes from an adult in good health. CDR3 DNA sequence: TGTGCCAGCAGCTTATCTCAGGGGGCAAATGGCTACACCTTC. Protein: CASSLSQGANGYTF.